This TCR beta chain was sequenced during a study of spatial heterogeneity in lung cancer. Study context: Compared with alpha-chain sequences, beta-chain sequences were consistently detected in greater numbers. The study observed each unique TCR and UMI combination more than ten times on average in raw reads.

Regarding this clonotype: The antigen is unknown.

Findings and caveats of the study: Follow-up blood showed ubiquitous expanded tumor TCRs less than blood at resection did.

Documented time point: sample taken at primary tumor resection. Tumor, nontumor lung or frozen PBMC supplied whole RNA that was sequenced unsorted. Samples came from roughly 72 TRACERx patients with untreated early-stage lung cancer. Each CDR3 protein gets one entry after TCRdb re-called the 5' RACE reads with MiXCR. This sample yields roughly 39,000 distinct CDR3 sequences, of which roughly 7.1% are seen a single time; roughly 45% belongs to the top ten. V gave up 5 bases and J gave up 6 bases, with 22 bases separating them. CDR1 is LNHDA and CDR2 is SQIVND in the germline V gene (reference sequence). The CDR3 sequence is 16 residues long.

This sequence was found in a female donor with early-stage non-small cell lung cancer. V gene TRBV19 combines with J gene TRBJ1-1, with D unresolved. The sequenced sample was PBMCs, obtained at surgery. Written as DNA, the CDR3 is TGTGCCAGTAGTCGGATCCGGGCCTCCACCATGGCTGAAGCTTTCTTT. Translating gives CASSRIRASTMAEAFF. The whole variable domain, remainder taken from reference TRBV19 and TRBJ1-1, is DGGITQSPKYLFRKEGQNVTLSCEQNLNHDAMYWYRQDPGQGLRLIYYSQIVNDFQKGDIAEGYSVSREKKESFPLTVTSAQKNPTAFYLCASSRIRASTMAEAFFGQGTRLTVV.